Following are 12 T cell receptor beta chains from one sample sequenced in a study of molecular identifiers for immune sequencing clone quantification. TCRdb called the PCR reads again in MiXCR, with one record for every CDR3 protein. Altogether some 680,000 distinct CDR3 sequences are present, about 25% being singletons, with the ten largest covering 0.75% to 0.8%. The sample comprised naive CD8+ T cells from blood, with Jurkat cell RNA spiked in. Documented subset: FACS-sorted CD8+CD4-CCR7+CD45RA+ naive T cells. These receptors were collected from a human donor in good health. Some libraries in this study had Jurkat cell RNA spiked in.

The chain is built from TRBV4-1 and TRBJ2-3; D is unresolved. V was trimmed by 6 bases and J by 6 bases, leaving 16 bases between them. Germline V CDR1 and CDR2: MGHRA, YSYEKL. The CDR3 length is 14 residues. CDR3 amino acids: CASSTEDPGDTQYF. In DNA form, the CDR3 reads TGCGCCAGCAGTACTGAAGATCCCGGGGATACGCAGTATTTT.

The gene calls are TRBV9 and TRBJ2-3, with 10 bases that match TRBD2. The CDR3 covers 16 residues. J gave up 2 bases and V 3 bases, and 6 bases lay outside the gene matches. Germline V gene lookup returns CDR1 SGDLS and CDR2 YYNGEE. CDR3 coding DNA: TGTGCCAGCAGCGCCCTGACTAGCGGGTACACAGATACGCAGTATTTT. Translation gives CASSALTSGYTDTQYF.

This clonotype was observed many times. DNA of the CDR3: TGTGCCAGCAGTTTAACAGGGGCAACCGGGGCCAACGTCCTGACTTTC. It translates to CASSLTGATGANVLTF. This rearrangement joins TRBV27 to TRBJ2-6, with 7 bases matching TRBD1. Germline trimming cut 2 bases from V and 4 bases from J; bases unmatched to any gene: 5. Germline values: CDR1 MNHEY, CDR2 SMNVEV (reference sequence). The CDR3 covers 16 residues.

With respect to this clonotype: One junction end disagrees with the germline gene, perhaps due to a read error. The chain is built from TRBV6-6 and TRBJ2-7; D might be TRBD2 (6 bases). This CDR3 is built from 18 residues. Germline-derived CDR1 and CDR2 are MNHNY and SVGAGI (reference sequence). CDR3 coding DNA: TGTGCCAGCAGATACTCAGCCCTTTCCGGGGGAGTAATCTACGAGCAGTACTTC. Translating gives CASRYSALSGGVIYEQYF.

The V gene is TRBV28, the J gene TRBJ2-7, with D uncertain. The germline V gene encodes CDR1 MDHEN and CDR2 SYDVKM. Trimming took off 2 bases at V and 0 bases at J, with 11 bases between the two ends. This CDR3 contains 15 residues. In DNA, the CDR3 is TGTGCCAGCAGTTTAGGGCCTCAGGCCTCCTACGAGCAGTACTTC. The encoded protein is CASSLGPQASYEQYF.

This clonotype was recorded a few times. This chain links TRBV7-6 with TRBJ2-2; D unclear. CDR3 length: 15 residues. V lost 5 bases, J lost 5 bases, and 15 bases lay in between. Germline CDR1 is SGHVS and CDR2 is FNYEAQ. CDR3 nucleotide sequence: TGTGCCAGCAGCCCCACTTCGGCTCGAACCGGGGAGCTGTTTTTT. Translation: CASSPTSARTGELFF.

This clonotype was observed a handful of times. The CDR3 nucleotides are TGTGCCAGTAGTATAGTTGGGGGGTCACCCCTCCACTTT. Translated, it gives CASSIVGGSPLHF. This chain uses TRBV19 with TRBJ1-6; weak D call: TRBD1 (5 bases). Germline V gives CDR1 LNHDA, CDR2 SQIVND (reference sequence). V was cut by 1 base and J by 10 bases, with 8 bases left in between. This CDR3 is 13 amino acids long. Full variable domain (missing parts from reference TRBV19 and TRBJ1-6): DGGITQSPKYLFRKEGQNVTLSCEQNLNHDAMYWYRQDPGQGLRLIYYSQIVNDFQKGDIAEGYSVSREKKESFPLTVTSAQKNPTAFYLCASSIVGGSPLHFGNGTRLTVT.

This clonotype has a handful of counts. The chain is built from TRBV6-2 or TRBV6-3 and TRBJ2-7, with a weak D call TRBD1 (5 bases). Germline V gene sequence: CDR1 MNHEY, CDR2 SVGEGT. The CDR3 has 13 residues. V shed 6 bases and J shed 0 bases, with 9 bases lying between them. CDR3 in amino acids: CASSWGNSYEQYF. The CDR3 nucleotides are TGTGCCAGCAGCTGGGGCAACTCCTACGAGCAGTACTTC.

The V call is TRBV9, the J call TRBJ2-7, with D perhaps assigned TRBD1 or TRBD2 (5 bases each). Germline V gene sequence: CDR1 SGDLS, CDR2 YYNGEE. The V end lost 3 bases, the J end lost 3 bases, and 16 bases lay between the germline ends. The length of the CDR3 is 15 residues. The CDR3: CASSGVGAFGYEQYF. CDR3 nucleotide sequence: TGTGCCAGCAGCGGGGTCGGGGCCTTTGGCTACGAGCAGTACTTC.

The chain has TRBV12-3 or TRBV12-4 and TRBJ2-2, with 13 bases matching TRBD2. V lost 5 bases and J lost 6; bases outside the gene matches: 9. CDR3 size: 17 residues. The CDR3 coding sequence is TGTGCCAGCAGTACACTAGCGGGGGGGTATGTTGCCGGGGAGCTGTTTTTT. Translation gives CASSTLAGGYVAGELFF.

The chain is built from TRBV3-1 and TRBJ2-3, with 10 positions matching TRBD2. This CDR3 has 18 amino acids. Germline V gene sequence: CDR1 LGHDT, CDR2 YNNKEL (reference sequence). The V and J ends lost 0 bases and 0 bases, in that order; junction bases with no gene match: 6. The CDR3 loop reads CASSQDLLAGLSTDTQYF. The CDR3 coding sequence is TGTGCCAGCAGCCAAGACTTACTAGCGGGACTTAGCACAGATACGCAGTATTTT.

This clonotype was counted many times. CDR3 coding DNA: TGTGCCAGCAGCCCAGAGGGGTCCCTCGAGCAGTACTTC. Encoded protein: CASSPEGSLEQYF. The rearrangement joins TRBV7-9 to TRBJ2-7; tentatively, D is TRBD1 or TRBD2 (5 bases each). This CDR3 region has 13 residues. Germline V gene lookup returns CDR1 SEHNR and CDR2 FQNEAQ (reference sequence). The V and J ends lost 5 bases and 6 bases respectively, with 14 bases between them.